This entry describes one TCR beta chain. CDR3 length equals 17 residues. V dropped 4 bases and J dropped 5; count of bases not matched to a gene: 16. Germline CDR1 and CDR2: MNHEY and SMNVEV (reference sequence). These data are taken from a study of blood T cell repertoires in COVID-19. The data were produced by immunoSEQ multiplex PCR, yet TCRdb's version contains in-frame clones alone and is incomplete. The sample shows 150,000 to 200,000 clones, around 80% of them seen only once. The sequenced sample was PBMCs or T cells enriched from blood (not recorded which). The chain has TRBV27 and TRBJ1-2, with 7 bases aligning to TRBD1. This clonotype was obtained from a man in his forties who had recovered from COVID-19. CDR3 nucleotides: TGTGCCAGCAGTTCACTACGACAGGGCCAACACTCTTATGGCTACACCTTC. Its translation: CASSSLRQGQHSYGYTF.